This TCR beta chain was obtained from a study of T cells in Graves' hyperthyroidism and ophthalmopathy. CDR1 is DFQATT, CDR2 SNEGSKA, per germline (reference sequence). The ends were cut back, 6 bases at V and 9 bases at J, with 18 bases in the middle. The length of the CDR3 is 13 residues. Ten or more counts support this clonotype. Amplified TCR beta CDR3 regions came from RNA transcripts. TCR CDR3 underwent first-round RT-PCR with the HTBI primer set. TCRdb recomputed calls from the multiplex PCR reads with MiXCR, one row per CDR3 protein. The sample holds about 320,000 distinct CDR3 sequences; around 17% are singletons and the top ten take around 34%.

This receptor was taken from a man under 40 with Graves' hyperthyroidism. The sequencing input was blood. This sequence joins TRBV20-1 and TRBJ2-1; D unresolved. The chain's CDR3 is CSAQISGRAEQFF. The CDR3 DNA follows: TGCAGTGCACAAATCAGTGGAAGGGCTGAGCAGTTCTTC.